This T cell receptor beta chain stems from a study of T cells after yellow fever vaccination. Study in general: Any fraction with a low cell number was prepared using SMART-Seq v4 Ultra Low Input. Study-level results: Though weaker, the secondary response peaked faster, on day 5 versus 15. High-abundance clonotypes from the bulk population could contaminate FACS-sorted repertoires.

With regard to this clonotype: The antigen is not known.

The CDR3 sequence is 17 residues long. Trimming took off 5 bases at V and 3 bases at J, with 23 bases between the two ends. Germline CDR1 LGHNA, CDR2 YSLEER. A process of 5'RACE template switching, which added a universal primer site and UMIs, was used to make TCR cDNA. TCRdb re-called the 5' RACE reads with MiXCR, one entry per CDR3 protein. Of 150,000 to 200,000 distinct CDR3 sequences listed, more than 9.5% are singletons. The genes are TRBV4-3 and TRBJ2-7; TRBD2 might be the D (6 bases). The sequence derives from a man in his late teens or twenties who received the YFV17D yellow fever vaccine. The sequences come from CD8+ T cells sorted from PBMCs, collected 15 days after the yellow fever booster vaccination. The CDR3 sequence is CASSSPRGFGSNYEQYV. CDR3 coding DNA: TGCGCCAGCAGCTCACCACGGGGGTTTGGGTCGAACTACGAGCAGTACGTC.